These 19 T cell receptor beta chains share one sample of origin, sequenced in a study of blood T cell repertoires in COVID-19. Some clones are missing from TCRdb's copy, which holds only in-frame ones; the method was immunoSEQ multiplex PCR. The sample gives under 200,000 clones, approximately 85% of which show up once; about 6% is in the top ten. The sample taken for sequencing was PBMCs or T cells enriched from blood (not recorded which). These receptors came from a man in his forties with acute COVID-19.

J is TRBJ2-7 and V is TRBV27; maybe TRBD1 (6 bases). CDR1 MNHEY and CDR2 SMNVEV come from the germline V gene (reference sequence). The germline V and J ends were trimmed by 5 bases and 2 bases, with 16 bases remaining between them. The CDR3 sequence is 15 residues long. The CDR3 reads CASSLNEGVAYEQYF. CDR3 in DNA: TGTGCCAGCAGTCTAAACGAGGGGGTAGCCTACGAGCAGTACTTC.

In DNA form, the CDR3 reads TGTGCCAGCTACTCGGGTACGCAGTATTTT. Its translation is CASYSGTQYF. The chain uses TRBV6-5 and TRBJ2-3; no definite D call. The germline gives CDR1 MNHEY, CDR2 SVGAGI. V gave up 8 bases and J gave up 8 bases, with 8 bases separating them. The CDR3 sequence is 10 residues long.

This clone showed up just once. This chain links TRBV6-2 or TRBV6-3 with TRBJ1-5, with D maybe TRBD1 (5 bases). CDR3 length: 13 amino acids. Trimming cost V 5 bases and J 4 bases, with 9 bases left between them. Germline V gene data show CDR1 as MNHEY and CDR2 as SVGEGT. In DNA form, the CDR3 reads TGTGCCAGCAGTCATGACAGTAATCAGCCCCAGCATTTT. Translation gives CASSHDSNQPQHF.

The chain carries TRBV4-2 and TRBJ2-7, with 8 positions matching TRBD2. Trimming cost V 0 bases and J 2 bases; bases outside gene matches: 3. The germline gives CDR1 LGHNA, CDR2 YNFKEQ. The CDR3 extends over 15 amino acids. The CDR3 sequence: CASSQERAGAYEQYF. The CDR3 region has the DNA TGTGCCAGCAGCCAAGAAAGAGCGGGAGCCTACGAGCAGTACTTC.

The V and J genes are TRBV20-1 and TRBJ1-5; the D is unclear. V was trimmed by 3 bases and J by 6 bases, leaving 3 bases between them. From germline, CDR1 is DFQATT and CDR2 SNEGSKA (reference sequence). The CDR3 contains 10 residues. The CDR3 sequence: CSASGQPQHF. The CDR3 coding sequence is TGCAGTGCTAGCGGTCAGCCCCAGCATTTT.

Here the CDR3 reads CASSLLGQGLYEQFF. The CDR3 DNA reads as TGTGCCAGCAGTTTATTAGGACAGGGGCTCTATGAGCAGTTCTTC. The chain employs TRBV27 and TRBJ2-1; TRBD1 aligns across 9 bases. V lost 1 base to trimming and J lost 8 bases; unmatched junction nucleotides: 6. This CDR3 is built from 15 residues. Germline V gives CDR1 MNHEY, CDR2 SMNVEV (reference sequence).

The genes are TRBV7-9 and TRBJ2-1; D call uncertain. Trimming removed 1 base from V and 9 bases from J, with 7 bases in between. The length of the CDR3 is 12 residues. Germline CDR1 and CDR2: SEHNR and FQNEAQ (reference sequence). The CDR3 here is CASSLGGSEQFF. Here the CDR3 DNA reads TGTGCCAGCAGCTTAGGCGGATCTGAGCAGTTCTTC.

V gene TRBV29-1 combines with J gene TRBJ2-7; D unclear. CDR1 is SQVTM, CDR2 ANQGSEA, per germline. This CDR3 is built from 11 residues. V shed 4 bases and J shed 1 base, with 5 bases lying between them. Here the CDR3 DNA reads TGCAGCGTTGTTCTATCCTACGAGCAGTACTTC. Amino acid sequence: CSVVLSYEQYF.

CDR3 DNA: TGTGCCAGCAGTTGGGGCAGGGGGACAGATACGCAGTATTTT. This translates into CASSWGRGTDTQYF. The chain carries TRBV28 and TRBJ2-3, with 7 nucleotides matching TRBD1. The germline CDR1 and CDR2 sequences are MDHEN and SYDVKM. CDR3 length: 14 amino acids. Trimming cost V 4 bases and J 3 bases; bases outside gene matches: 4.

This chain links TRBV3-1 (or the pseudogene TRBV3-2) with TRBJ2-7; 7 bases match TRBD2. CDR1 LGHDT and CDR2 YNNKEL come from the germline V gene (reference sequence). After removal of 1 base from V and 4 bases from J, the junction contained 7 bases not matched to a gene. This CDR3 is 15 amino acids long. CDR3 amino acids: CASSQGAGEIYEQYF. As DNA, the CDR3 is TGTGCCAGCAGCCAAGGGGCGGGAGAGATTTACGAGCAGTACTTC.

This clone turned up a few times. This sequence joins TRBV28 and TRBJ2-7, with D maybe TRBD1 (5 bases). V was trimmed by 5 bases and J by 2 bases, leaving 22 bases between them. Germline CDR1 reads MDHEN; CDR2 reads SYDVKM. The CDR3 is made up of 17 amino acids. The CDR3 DNA is TGTGCCAGCAGTACGGATGACCGAGACAGACAAACCTACGAGCAGTACTTC. It yields the protein CASSTDDRDRQTYEQYF.

The rearrangement links TRBV5-1 to TRBJ2-7, with D possibly being TRBD1 (5 bases). Between the trimmed V and J ends, which lost 7 bases and 2 bases, there was a span of 13 bases. Germline CDR1 is SGHRS and CDR2 is YFSETQ. The CDR3 spans 13 residues. The CDR3 spells CASATEPPYEQYF. Here the CDR3 DNA reads TGCGCCAGCGCGACAGAGCCCCCCTACGAGCAGTACTTC. Full variable domain (remainder filled in from reference TRBV5-1 and TRBJ2-7): KAGVTQTPRYLIKTRGQQVTLSCSPISGHRSVSWYQQTPGQGLQFLFEYFSETQRNKGNFPGRFSGRQFSNSRSEMNVSTLELGDSALYLCASATEPPYEQYFGPGTRLTVT.

The chain recombines TRBV27 with TRBJ1-2; TRBD1 agrees at 7 bases. The CDR3 runs 15 residues. Trimming cost V 4 bases and J 5 bases; bases outside gene matches: 10. From germline, CDR1 is MNHEY and CDR2 SMNVEV (reference sequence). The CDR3 bases are TGTGCCAGCAGTTCCGGCGGGCAGGGGGAATATGGCTACACCTTC. Amino acid sequence: CASSSGGQGEYGYTF.

V and J are TRBV28 and TRBJ2-6, with a tentative D call TRBD2 (6 bases). Germline CDR1 is MDHEN and CDR2 is SYDVKM. The ends were cut back, 8 bases at V and 0 bases at J, with 11 bases in the middle. The CDR3 is 15 amino acids. The CDR3 spells CASHAGSSGANVLTF. In DNA, the CDR3 is TGTGCCAGCCATGCGGGGAGCTCTGGGGCCAACGTCCTGACTTTC.

The chain employs TRBV12-5 and TRBJ2-3; 11 bases fit TRBD2. The germline V gene has CDR1 LGHNT and CDR2 FRNRAP. This CDR3 spans 16 amino acids. V trimming: 6 bases; J trimming: 2 bases; junction bases outside the gene matches: 7. Written as DNA, the CDR3 is TGTGCTAGTGGCCCTGGGACTAGCGGAACCACAGATACGCAGTATTTT. As protein: CASGPGTSGTTDTQYF.

The chain couples TRBV11-3 to TRBJ2-7; tentative D call: TRBD2 (5 bases). CDR1 and CDR2 from the germline V gene are SGHNT and YENEEA. This CDR3 spans 12 amino acids. Trimming pared 5 bases from V and 4 bases from J, leaving 9 bases between. CDR3 sequence reads: CASSHEGYEQYF. DNA of the CDR3: TGTGCCAGCAGCCACGAGGGTTACGAGCAGTACTTC. The variable domain in full, completed from reference TRBV11-3 and TRBJ2-7, reads EAGVVQSPRYKIIEKKQPVAFWCNPISGHNTLYWYLQNLGQGPELLIRYENEEAVDDSQLPKDRFSAERLKGVDSTLKIQPAELGDSAVYLCASSHEGYEQYFGPGTRLTVT.

The chain recombines TRBV15 with TRBJ2-5; 8 bases map to TRBD2. The trim removed 1 base at V and 5 bases at J, leaving 6 bases unmatched. This CDR3 is 15 amino acids long. Germline assignment: CDR1 LNHNV and CDR2 YYDKDF (reference sequence). Here the CDR3 DNA reads TGTGCCACCAGCAGAGGTATGGGACTAGTGGAGACCCAGTACTTC. Translation: CATSRGMGLVETQYF.

The chain is built from TRBV27 and TRBJ2-7; possibly TRBD2 for D (5 bases). Looked up from germline, CDR1 is MNHEY and CDR2 is SMNVEV (reference sequence). The CDR3 consists of 15 residues. The V end was cut by 5 bases, the J end by 2 bases, with 16 bases between. CDR3 region: CASSGPGNGPYEQYF. The CDR3 DNA is TGTGCCAGCAGTGGCCCCGGGAACGGCCCCTACGAGCAGTACTTC.

Written as DNA, the CDR3 is TGCGCCAGCAGCTTGGTAGCGGGAGTGAACGGGGAGCTGTTTTTT. Its protein product is CASSLVAGVNGELFF. V usage is TRBV5-1 and J usage is TRBJ2-2; 9 bases map to TRBD2. This CDR3 contains 15 residues. CDR1 and CDR2 (germline): SGHRS, YFSETQ. Trimming cost V 0 bases and J 7 bases; bases outside gene matches: 4.